Listed below are T cell receptor beta chains from one sample, sequenced in a study of cytomegalovirus exposure and HLA in healthy donors. Only in-frame clones appear in the TCRdb table, and some are missing; sequencing was by immunoSEQ multiplex PCR. The sample shows over 90,000 clones, around 77% of them seen only once. Sequenced: PBMCs. The receptors stem from a male donor in good health and CMV-seropositive. Each CDR3 is given with its conserved first and last residue. Fields, in order: CDR3 DNA, CDR3 protein, CDR3 length, J gene, clone size, V gene, D gene. A D gene is named only where the DNA matches it firmly. The size of a clone is reported for some rows only, either as once, few or many, or as a class for expanded clones.

CDR3nt: TGTGCCAGCAGCTTAGAAGGCGGGACTTTGCAAGAGACCCAGTACTTC; CDR3aa: CASSLEGGTLQETQYF; len: 16; j_gene: TRBJ2-5; abundance: NA; v_gene: TRBV7-2; d_gene: NA
CDR3nt: TGCGCCAGCACCACCTCGGGGGCTAGCGGCAATGAGCAGTTCTTC; CDR3aa: CASTTSGASGNEQFF; len: 15; j_gene: TRBJ2-1; abundance: NA; v_gene: TRBV5-1; d_gene: NA
CDR3nt: TGTGCCAGCAGCCCCGGGACTAGCATGTGGGACGAGCAGTACTTC; CDR3aa: CASSPGTSMWDEQYF; len: 15; j_gene: TRBJ2-7; abundance: NA; v_gene: TRBV5-4; d_gene: TRBD2
CDR3nt: TGTGCCAGCAGCTTCGGGACAGGGTTTACAGATACGCAGTATTTT; CDR3aa: CASSFGTGFTDTQYF; len: 15; j_gene: TRBJ2-3; abundance: NA; v_gene: TRBV11-3; d_gene: TRBD1
CDR3nt: TGTACCAGCAGCTTAGGGCCGGAGACCCAGTACTTC; CDR3aa: CTSSLGPETQYF; len: 12; j_gene: TRBJ2-5; abundance: NA; v_gene: TRBV7-6; d_gene: NA
CDR3nt: TGTGCCAGCAGCTTAACTTCCCGAGGGCAGCGAAGCACAGATACGCAGTATTTT; CDR3aa: CASSLTSRGQRSTDTQYF; len: 18; j_gene: TRBJ2-3; abundance: few; v_gene: TRBV7-3; d_gene: NA
CDR3nt: TGTGCCAGCAGTGACCCTACAGGGTACACTGAAGCTTTCTTT; CDR3aa: CASSDPTGYTEAFF; len: 14; j_gene: TRBJ1-1; abundance: NA; v_gene: TRBV6-4; d_gene: NA
CDR3nt: TGTGCCAGCCAGATCCGCAAGAACACCGGGGAGCTGTTTTTT; CDR3aa: CASQIRKNTGELFF; len: 14; j_gene: TRBJ2-2; abundance: NA; v_gene: TRBV19; d_gene: NA
CDR3nt: TGTGCCAGCAGTTTTGGGACAGGCCAGCAAGAGACCCAGTACTTC; CDR3aa: CASSFGTGQQETQYF; len: 15; j_gene: TRBJ2-5; abundance: NA; v_gene: TRBV27; d_gene: TRBD1
CDR3nt: TGTGCCAGCAGCTCCCGTCCCACAGATACGCAGTATTTT; CDR3aa: CASSSRPTDTQYF; len: 13; j_gene: TRBJ2-3; abundance: NA; v_gene: TRBV28; d_gene: NA
CDR3nt: TGTGCCAGCAGTTATGGGGGGGTCCCCTACGAGCAGTACTTC; CDR3aa: CASSYGGVPYEQYF; len: 14; j_gene: TRBJ2-7; abundance: NA; v_gene: TRBV6-5; d_gene: TRBD2
CDR3nt: TGTGCCAGCAGCCCGCGGGAGGGGCGCTTCAATAAGCAGTTCTTC; CDR3aa: CASSPREGRFNKQFF; len: 15; j_gene: TRBJ2-1; abundance: once; v_gene: TRBV7-8; d_gene: TRBD2
CDR3nt: TGTGCCAGCAGTGCCCAGCGGGAGGGCCTGGCCGGGGAGCTGTTTTTT; CDR3aa: CASSAQREGLAGELFF; len: 16; j_gene: TRBJ2-2; abundance: NA; v_gene: TRBV6-1; d_gene: TRBD2
CDR3nt: TGTGCCAGCAGCTCGGCAGGTCGAGGGCTCGGACTGTTTTTT; CDR3aa: CASSSAGRGLGLFF; len: 14; j_gene: TRBJ1-4; abundance: few; v_gene: TRBV7-9; d_gene: NA
CDR3nt: TGTGCCAGCAGCCCGACACGCGGGGTAGGTGCGGCCCAGTACTTC; CDR3aa: CASSPTRGVGAAQYF; len: 15; j_gene: TRBJ2-7; abundance: NA; v_gene: TRBV9; d_gene: NA
CDR3nt: TGTGCCACCGGGACAGGGAGTTCCGGGGAGCTGTTTTTT; CDR3aa: CATGTGSSGELFF; len: 13; j_gene: TRBJ2-2; abundance: NA; v_gene: TRBV6-5; d_gene: TRBD1
CDR3nt: TGTGCCAGCAGCCGACCAGGAGGGATGAGAGACTCTGAAGCTTTCTTT; CDR3aa: CASSRPGGMRDSEAFF; len: 16; j_gene: TRBJ1-1; abundance: NA; v_gene: TRBV4-2; d_gene: NA
CDR3nt: TGTGCCAGTAGTACTCGGACTAGCGGGTTCTACAATGAGCAGTTCTTC; CDR3aa: CASSTRTSGFYNEQFF; len: 16; j_gene: TRBJ2-1; abundance: NA; v_gene: TRBV19; d_gene: TRBD2
CDR3nt: TGTGCCAGCAGCCCCCAGATTAGCGGGAGTACAGATACGCAGTATTTT; CDR3aa: CASSPQISGSTDTQYF; len: 16; j_gene: TRBJ2-3; abundance: NA; v_gene: TRBV7-9; d_gene: TRBD2
CDR3nt: TGTGCCATCAGTGATGCGCAGGGGGGCATGAACACTGAAGCTTTCTTT; CDR3aa: CAISDAQGGMNTEAFF; len: 16; j_gene: TRBJ1-1; abundance: NA; v_gene: TRBV10-3; d_gene: TRBD1
CDR3nt: TGTGCCAGCAGCGCCGGGGACAGGGTCACAGATACGCAGTATTTT; CDR3aa: CASSAGDRVTDTQYF; len: 15; j_gene: TRBJ2-3; abundance: NA; v_gene: TRBV28; d_gene: TRBD1
CDR3nt: TGTGCCAGTAGTATCTACCGGACTAGCGGGAAGGGTGAGCAGTTCTTC; CDR3aa: CASSIYRTSGKGEQFF; len: 16; j_gene: TRBJ2-1; abundance: NA; v_gene: TRBV19; d_gene: TRBD2
CDR3nt: TGCGCCAGCAGCCAAGGTGCCCTAGCGGGAGGTCGCAATGAGCAGTTCTTC; CDR3aa: CASSQGALAGGRNEQFF; len: 17; j_gene: TRBJ2-1; abundance: NA; v_gene: TRBV4-1; d_gene: TRBD2
CDR3nt: TGCGCCAGCAGCCAGAACCCCCTAGCGGGAGACGAGCAGTACTTC; CDR3aa: CASSQNPLAGDEQYF; len: 15; j_gene: TRBJ2-7; abundance: NA; v_gene: TRBV4-3; d_gene: TRBD2
CDR3nt: TGTGCCAGCAGCGTAGAGGGGCAGGGGGGAGATACGCAGTATTTT; CDR3aa: CASSVEGQGGDTQYF; len: 15; j_gene: TRBJ2-3; abundance: once; v_gene: TRBV9; d_gene: NA
CDR3nt: TGTGCCGTTTCGTACCGGGATGAGCAGTTCTTC; CDR3aa: CAVSYRDEQFF; len: 11; j_gene: TRBJ2-1; abundance: NA; v_gene: TRBV10-3; d_gene: NA
CDR3nt: TGTGCCAGCAGCTCTAGCGGGAGGGCAGGCCAAGAGACCCAGTACTTC; CDR3aa: CASSSSGRAGQETQYF; len: 16; j_gene: TRBJ2-5; abundance: NA; v_gene: TRBV7-9; d_gene: TRBD2
CDR3nt: TGTGCCAGCAGTAGGACTAGCGGGGAGCGGGGTGAGCAGTTCTTC; CDR3aa: CASSRTSGERGEQFF; len: 15; j_gene: TRBJ2-1; abundance: NA; v_gene: TRBV6-6; d_gene: TRBD2
CDR3nt: TGTGCCAGCAGCTTAGATTCTTACGAGCAGTACTTC; CDR3aa: CASSLDSYEQYF; len: 12; j_gene: TRBJ2-7; abundance: NA; v_gene: TRBV11-2; d_gene: NA
CDR3nt: TGTGCCAGCAGCCGTCGGACAGGGGTCGGCAATCAGCCCCAGCATTTT; CDR3aa: CASSRRTGVGNQPQHF; len: 16; j_gene: TRBJ1-5; abundance: NA; v_gene: TRBV28; d_gene: TRBD1
CDR3nt: TGCGCCAGCAGCATGGGGGACTTCTACGAGCAGTACTTC; CDR3aa: CASSMGDFYEQYF; len: 13; j_gene: TRBJ2-7; abundance: NA; v_gene: TRBV5-1; d_gene: NA
CDR3nt: TGTGCCAGCAGCTCACGGACAGGGGGTCTTTACGAGCAGTACTTC; CDR3aa: CASSSRTGGLYEQYF; len: 15; j_gene: TRBJ2-7; abundance: NA; v_gene: TRBV5-6; d_gene: TRBD1
CDR3nt: TGCGCCAGCAGGCTAGCGGGAGGGGACACAGATACGCAGTATTTT; CDR3aa: CASRLAGGDTDTQYF; len: 15; j_gene: TRBJ2-3; abundance: NA; v_gene: TRBV5-1; d_gene: TRBD2
CDR3nt: TGTGCCAGCAGCTTAGAATCATCTAGGATTTGGGGCTACACCTTC; CDR3aa: CASSLESSRIWGYTF; len: 15; j_gene: TRBJ1-2; abundance: NA; v_gene: TRBV7-6; d_gene: NA
CDR3nt: TGTGCCTGGAGTGTATCGGGGTTTGGCTACACCTTC; CDR3aa: CAWSVSGFGYTF; len: 12; j_gene: TRBJ1-2; abundance: NA; v_gene: TRBV30; d_gene: NA
CDR3nt: TGTGCCAGCAGGGCTGTTGGGCTAGCGGGAGTTGACGAGCAGTTCTTC; CDR3aa: CASRAVGLAGVDEQFF; len: 16; j_gene: TRBJ2-1; abundance: NA; v_gene: TRBV6-6; d_gene: TRBD2
CDR3nt: TGTGCCAGCAGCGCCTCGACAGGTCCGAGGAACATTCAGTACTTC; CDR3aa: CASSASTGPRNIQYF; len: 15; j_gene: TRBJ2-4; abundance: NA; v_gene: TRBV5-4; d_gene: NA
CDR3nt: TGTGCCAGCAGTCCTACAGGGCCGGGGGCCAACGTCCTGACTTTC; CDR3aa: CASSPTGPGANVLTF; len: 15; j_gene: TRBJ2-6; abundance: few; v_gene: TRBV28; d_gene: NA
CDR3nt: TGTGCCAGCTCACCAGGACAGGCACTTTCCTACGAGCAGTACTTC; CDR3aa: CASSPGQALSYEQYF; len: 15; j_gene: TRBJ2-7; abundance: NA; v_gene: TRBV18; d_gene: TRBD1
CDR3nt: TGTGCCAGCAATCAGGGGGCTGGGGGCACAGATACGCAGTATTTT; CDR3aa: CASNQGAGGTDTQYF; len: 15; j_gene: TRBJ2-3; abundance: NA; v_gene: TRBV28; d_gene: TRBD1
CDR3nt: TGCGCCAGCAGCTTGACAGGGGTCTCTGGAAACACCATATATTTT; CDR3aa: CASSLTGVSGNTIYF; len: 15; j_gene: TRBJ1-3; abundance: NA; v_gene: TRBV5-1; d_gene: TRBD1
CDR3nt: TGTGCCAGCAGTCGGATGAGCGGGAGCCAGGATACGCAGTATTTT; CDR3aa: CASSRMSGSQDTQYF; len: 15; j_gene: TRBJ2-3; abundance: NA; v_gene: TRBV6-4; d_gene: TRBD2
CDR3nt: TGTGCCAGCAGCTTGGGACTAGCGGGAGTTTCCGGGGAGCTGTTTTTT; CDR3aa: CASSLGLAGVSGELFF; len: 16; j_gene: TRBJ2-2; abundance: NA; v_gene: TRBV5-4; d_gene: TRBD2
CDR3nt: TGTGCCAGCAGCCTCATCCGGGACAGAACCCAGGAGACCCAGTACTTC; CDR3aa: CASSLIRDRTQETQYF; len: 16; j_gene: TRBJ2-5; abundance: NA; v_gene: TRBV7-9; d_gene: TRBD1
CDR3nt: TGTGCCAGCAGCCACCACAGGGGGCGCGAGCAGTACTTC; CDR3aa: CASSHHRGREQYF; len: 13; j_gene: TRBJ2-7; abundance: NA; v_gene: TRBV11-3; d_gene: TRBD1
CDR3nt: TGTGCCAGCAGCCCAGGGACACCCCGACAAGAGACCCAGTACTTC; CDR3aa: CASSPGTPRQETQYF; len: 15; j_gene: TRBJ2-5; abundance: NA; v_gene: TRBV7-6; d_gene: NA
CDR3nt: TGTGCCAGCAGCTCTCAGGGGGCGGGCACCGGGGAGCTGTTTTTT; CDR3aa: CASSSQGAGTGELFF; len: 15; j_gene: TRBJ2-2; abundance: NA; v_gene: TRBV7-2; d_gene: TRBD1
CDR3nt: TGCGCCAGCAGCTGGGGGGTGAGCTCTGGGGCCAACGTCCTGACTTTC; CDR3aa: CASSWGVSSGANVLTF; len: 16; j_gene: TRBJ2-6; abundance: NA; v_gene: TRBV5-1; d_gene: NA
CDR3nt: TGTGCCAGCAGCGTCATGACAGGGAACTCACCCCTCCACTTT; CDR3aa: CASSVMTGNSPLHF; len: 14; j_gene: TRBJ1-6; abundance: NA; v_gene: TRBV7-8; d_gene: TRBD1